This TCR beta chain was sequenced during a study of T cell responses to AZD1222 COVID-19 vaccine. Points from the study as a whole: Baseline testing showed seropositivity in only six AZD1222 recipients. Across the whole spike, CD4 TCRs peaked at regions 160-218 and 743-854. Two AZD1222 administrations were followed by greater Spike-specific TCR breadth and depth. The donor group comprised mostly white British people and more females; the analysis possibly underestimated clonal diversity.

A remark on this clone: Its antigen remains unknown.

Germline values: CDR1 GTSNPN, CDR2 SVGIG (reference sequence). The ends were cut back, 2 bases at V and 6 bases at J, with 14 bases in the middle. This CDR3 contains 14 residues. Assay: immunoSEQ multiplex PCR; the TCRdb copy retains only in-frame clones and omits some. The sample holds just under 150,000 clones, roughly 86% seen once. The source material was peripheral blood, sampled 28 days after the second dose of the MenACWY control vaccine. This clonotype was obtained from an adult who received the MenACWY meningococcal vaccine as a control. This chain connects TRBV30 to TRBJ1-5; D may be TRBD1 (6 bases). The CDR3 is CAWSLGTSSQPQHF. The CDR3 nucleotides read TGTGCCTGGAGTCTAGGGACATCTAGTCAGCCCCAGCATTTT.